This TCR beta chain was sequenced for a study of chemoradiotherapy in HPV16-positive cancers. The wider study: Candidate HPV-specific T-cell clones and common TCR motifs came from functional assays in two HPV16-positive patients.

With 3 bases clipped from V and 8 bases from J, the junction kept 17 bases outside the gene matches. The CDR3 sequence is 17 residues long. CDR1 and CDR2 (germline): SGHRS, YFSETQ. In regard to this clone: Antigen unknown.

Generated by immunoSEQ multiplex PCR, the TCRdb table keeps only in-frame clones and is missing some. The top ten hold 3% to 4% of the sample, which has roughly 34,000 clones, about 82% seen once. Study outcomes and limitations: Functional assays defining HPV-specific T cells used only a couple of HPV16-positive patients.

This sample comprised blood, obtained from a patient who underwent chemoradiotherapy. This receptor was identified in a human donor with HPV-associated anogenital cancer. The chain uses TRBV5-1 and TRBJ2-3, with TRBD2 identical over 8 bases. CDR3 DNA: TGCGCCAGCAGCTCGGTCCCGGGACTAGGTATGGGCGGTACGCAGTATTTT. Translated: CASSSVPGLGMGGTQYF.